The rows below give T cell receptor beta chains drawn from one sample of a study of multiple sclerosis patients with progressive multifocal leukoencephalopathy. Method: immunoSEQ multiplex PCR; TCRdb's copy keeps in-frame clones and lacks some. Of around 30,000 clones in the sample, around 87% were seen once. The sequencing here drew on PBMCs, taken from a patient treated with natalizumab. These receptors were collected from a human donor with multiple sclerosis. Both conserved end residues are part of each CDR3. The D gene is left open where the match is weak. Size is stated for part of the rows, as once, few or many counts, or as a class when the clone is expanded.

j_call: TRBJ1-1
v_call: TRBV18
clone_size: NA
d_call: NA
cdr3_aa: CASSPGRTKYTEAFF
cdr3_nt: TGTGCCAGCTCACCGGGACGGACTAAATACACTGAAGCTTTCTTT

j_call: TRBJ1-6
v_call: TRBV15
clone_size: NA
d_call: NA
cdr3_aa: CATSGVTQGLLSPLHF
cdr3_nt: TGTGCCACCAGCGGAGTGACACAGGGTCTTCTTTCACCCCTCCACTTT

j_call: TRBJ1-5
v_call: TRBV15
clone_size: NA
d_call: NA
cdr3_aa: CATSKGSSNQPQHF
cdr3_nt: TGTGCCACCAGCAAGGGTAGTAGCAATCAGCCCCAGCATTTT

j_call: TRBJ1-1
v_call: TRBV19
clone_size: few
d_call: NA
cdr3_aa: CASSLLRQLNTEAFF
cdr3_nt: TGTGCCAGTAGTCTCCTTAGGCAGCTGAACACTGAAGCTTTCTTT

j_call: TRBJ2-1
v_call: TRBV30
clone_size: NA
d_call: NA
cdr3_aa: CASGRDSVINEQFF
cdr3_nt: TGTGCCAGCGGGCGGGACAGCGTAATCAATGAGCAGTTCTTC

j_call: TRBJ2-2
v_call: TRBV19
clone_size: NA
d_call: TRBD1
cdr3_aa: CASTLGTGGTGELFF
cdr3_nt: TGTGCCAGTACCCTGGGGACAGGTGGGACCGGGGAGCTGTTTTTT

j_call: TRBJ1-2
v_call: TRBV6-5
clone_size: NA
d_call: NA
cdr3_aa: CASSYSDRVYGYTF
cdr3_nt: TGTGCCAGCAGTTACTCCGACCGAGTCTATGGCTACACCTTC

j_call: TRBJ1-5
v_call: TRBV2
clone_size: NA
d_call: NA
cdr3_aa: CASGQYSNQPQHF
cdr3_nt: TGTGCCAGCGGGCAGTATAGCAATCAGCCCCAGCATTTT

j_call: TRBJ2-4
v_call: TRBV9
clone_size: NA
d_call: TRBD1
cdr3_aa: CASSETGSKNIQYF
cdr3_nt: TGTGCCAGCAGCGAGACAGGGTCAAAAAACATTCAGTACTTC

j_call: TRBJ1-4
v_call: TRBV6-4
clone_size: NA
d_call: TRBD1
cdr3_aa: CASSDSPGTGIEKLFF
cdr3_nt: TGTGCCAGCAGTGACTCCCCCGGGACAGGGATTGAAAAACTGTTTTTT

j_call: TRBJ2-3
v_call: TRBV7-7
clone_size: NA
d_call: TRBD2
cdr3_aa: CASSLGGTSSDTQYF
cdr3_nt: TGTGCTAGCAGCTTAGGGGGGACTAGCTCAGATACGCAGTATTTT

j_call: TRBJ1-2
v_call: TRBV5-4
clone_size: once
d_call: NA
cdr3_aa: CASSLGSRAETYGYTF
cdr3_nt: TGTGCCAGCAGCTTGGGGTCCAGGGCAGAGACCTATGGCTACACCTTC

j_call: TRBJ2-1
v_call: TRBV4-1
clone_size: NA
d_call: NA
cdr3_aa: CASSLETGTHNEQFF
cdr3_nt: TGCGCCAGCAGCCTCGAGACAGGGACTCACAATGAGCAGTTCTTC

j_call: TRBJ2-7
v_call: TRBV13
clone_size: NA
d_call: NA
cdr3_aa: CASSRALISYEQYF
cdr3_nt: TGTGCCAGCAGTCGGGCTTTAATCTCCTACGAGCAGTACTTC

j_call: TRBJ2-1
v_call: TRBV5-4
clone_size: NA
d_call: TRBD1
cdr3_aa: CASNPQGASSYNEQFF
cdr3_nt: TGTGCCAGCAACCCTCAGGGGGCGTCCTCCTACAATGAGCAGTTCTTC

j_call: TRBJ2-5
v_call: TRBV7-4
clone_size: NA
d_call: TRBD2
cdr3_aa: CASSSTAGGPQETQYF
cdr3_nt: TGTGCCAGCAGCTCCACAGCGGGGGGGCCTCAAGAGACCCAGTACTTC

j_call: TRBJ2-1
v_call: TRBV20-1
clone_size: once
d_call: NA
cdr3_aa: CSARLDEQFF
cdr3_nt: TGCAGTGCTAGACTGGATGAGCAGTTCTTC

j_call: TRBJ1-1
v_call: TRBV6-1
clone_size: NA
d_call: TRBD1
cdr3_aa: CASSTGQGHTEAFF
cdr3_nt: TGTGCCAGCAGTACAGGACAGGGTCACACTGAAGCTTTCTTT

j_call: TRBJ1-2
v_call: TRBV30
clone_size: NA
d_call: NA
cdr3_aa: CAWSERGAHYGYTF
cdr3_nt: TGTGCCTGGAGTGAGCGGGGAGCCCACTATGGCTACACCTTC

j_call: TRBJ1-6
v_call: TRBV10-3
clone_size: NA
d_call: NA
cdr3_aa: CAISEYNSPLHF
cdr3_nt: TGTGCCATCAGTGAATATAATTCACCCCTCCACTTT

j_call: TRBJ1-2
v_call: TRBV6-1
clone_size: few
d_call: TRBD1
cdr3_aa: CASRGTALIYGYTF
cdr3_nt: TGTGCCAGCAGGGGGACAGCACTTATCTATGGCTACACCTTC

j_call: TRBJ2-2
v_call: TRBV7-2
clone_size: NA
d_call: TRBD2
cdr3_aa: CASSVPGGPAYTGELFF
cdr3_nt: TGTGCCAGCAGCGTTCCGGGGGGGCCGGCGTACACCGGGGAGCTGTTTTTT

j_call: TRBJ1-4
v_call: TRBV7-9
clone_size: NA
d_call: NA
cdr3_aa: CASSLLLENEKLFF
cdr3_nt: TGTGCCAGCAGCTTACTCCTCGAGAATGAAAAACTGTTTTTT

j_call: TRBJ2-1
v_call: TRBV5-4
clone_size: NA
d_call: NA
cdr3_aa: CASSTKSNEQFF
cdr3_nt: TGTGCCAGCAGCACGAAAAGTAATGAGCAGTTCTTC

j_call: TRBJ1-1
v_call: TRBV6-5
clone_size: NA
d_call: NA
cdr3_aa: CASSYGGNLNTEAFF
cdr3_nt: TGTGCCAGCAGTTATGGCGGGAACCTAAACACTGAAGCTTTCTTT

j_call: TRBJ1-1
v_call: TRBV25-1
clone_size: NA
d_call: NA
cdr3_aa: CASSVDSETEAFF
cdr3_nt: TGTGCCAGCAGTGTGGACAGTGAGACTGAAGCTTTCTTT

j_call: TRBJ1-5
v_call: TRBV18
clone_size: NA
d_call: TRBD1
cdr3_aa: CASSPDRGPHQPQHF
cdr3_nt: TGTGCCAGCTCACCAGACAGGGGACCACATCAGCCCCAGCATTTT

j_call: TRBJ1-1
v_call: TRBV4-1
clone_size: NA
d_call: NA
cdr3_aa: CASSQDEGAPAFF
cdr3_nt: TGCGCCAGCAGCCAAGATGAAGGGGCGCCCGCTTTCTTT

j_call: TRBJ2-1
v_call: TRBV5-1
clone_size: NA
d_call: TRBD2
cdr3_aa: CASSLEGTSGHPLYNEQFF
cdr3_nt: TGCGCCAGCAGCTTGGAGGGTACTAGCGGGCATCCCCTGTACAATGAGCAGTTCTTC

j_call: TRBJ2-7
v_call: TRBV5-6
clone_size: NA
d_call: NA
cdr3_aa: CASSLTAVGSSYEQYF
cdr3_nt: TGTGCCAGCAGCTTGACCGCGGTGGGGAGCTCCTACGAGCAGTACTTC

j_call: TRBJ1-1
v_call: TRBV7-2
clone_size: few
d_call: NA
cdr3_aa: CASSLLRRREASEAFF
cdr3_nt: TGTGCCAGCAGCTTACTTCGTCGGAGGGAGGCTTCCGAAGCTTTCTTT

j_call: TRBJ1-1
v_call: TRBV29-1
clone_size: NA
d_call: NA
cdr3_aa: CSVCNTEAFF
cdr3_nt: TGCAGCGTTTGTAACACTGAAGCTTTCTTT

j_call: TRBJ2-7
v_call: TRBV9
clone_size: NA
d_call: TRBD2
cdr3_aa: CASSTSGVSSYEQYF
cdr3_nt: TGTGCCAGCAGCACTAGCGGGGTGAGCTCTTACGAGCAGTACTTC

j_call: TRBJ1-5
v_call: TRBV27
clone_size: NA
d_call: TRBD1
cdr3_aa: CASSLGQGENQPQHF
cdr3_nt: TGTGCCAGCAGTTTAGGGCAGGGGGAGAATCAGCCCCAGCATTTT

j_call: TRBJ2-1
v_call: TRBV6-1
clone_size: NA
d_call: TRBD1
cdr3_aa: CASSDPGGYGEQFF
cdr3_nt: TGTGCCAGCAGTGATCCAGGGGGCTACGGTGAGCAGTTCTTC

j_call: TRBJ2-1
v_call: TRBV5-4
clone_size: NA
d_call: TRBD2
cdr3_aa: CASRTSGTYNEQFF
cdr3_nt: TGTGCCAGCCGGACTAGCGGAACCTACAATGAGCAGTTCTTC

j_call: TRBJ2-1
v_call: TRBV27
clone_size: NA
d_call: NA
cdr3_aa: CASSFTGGSPQFF
cdr3_nt: TGTGCCAGCAGTTTCACCGGTGGCAGCCCGCAGTTCTTC

j_call: TRBJ1-1
v_call: TRBV11-1
clone_size: NA
d_call: NA
cdr3_aa: CASSVSRGAGATEAFF
cdr3_nt: TGTGCCAGCAGCGTAAGTCGGGGGGCCGGGGCCACTGAAGCTTTCTTT

j_call: TRBJ1-2
v_call: TRBV15
clone_size: few
d_call: NA
cdr3_aa: CATSRDTSGYTF
cdr3_nt: TGTGCCACCAGCAGAGACACATCTGGCTACACCTTC

j_call: TRBJ1-2
v_call: TRBV27
clone_size: NA
d_call: NA
cdr3_aa: CASSFTANYGYTF
cdr3_nt: TGTGCCAGCAGTTTCACAGCGAACTATGGCTACACCTTC

j_call: TRBJ1-4
v_call: TRBV2
clone_size: NA
d_call: NA
cdr3_aa: CASSPRAGNEKLFF
cdr3_nt: TGTGCCAGCAGCCCGAGGGCGGGTAATGAAAAACTGTTTTTT

j_call: TRBJ2-5
v_call: TRBV30
clone_size: NA
d_call: NA
cdr3_aa: CAWSQGNFRYF
cdr3_nt: TGTGCCTGGAGCCAGGGAAACTTTAGGTACTTC

j_call: TRBJ1-3
v_call: TRBV4-2
clone_size: once
d_call: TRBD1
cdr3_aa: CASSQDHFGDRPTSGNTIYF
cdr3_nt: TGTGCCAGCAGCCAAGATCATTTTGGGGACAGGCCTACCTCTGGAAACACCATATATTTT

j_call: TRBJ1-2
v_call: TRBV25-1
clone_size: NA
d_call: NA
cdr3_aa: CASSAGGHDGYTF
cdr3_nt: TGTGCCAGCAGTGCCGGGGGCCACGATGGCTACACCTTC

j_call: TRBJ1-6
v_call: TRBV4-1
clone_size: NA
d_call: TRBD1
cdr3_aa: CASSQEGQANTLNSPLHF
cdr3_nt: TGCGCCAGCAGCCAAGAAGGACAGGCCAACACATTAAATTCACCCCTCCACTTT

j_call: TRBJ2-5
v_call: TRBV4-3
clone_size: once
d_call: TRBD2
cdr3_aa: CASSRGAGGQETQYF
cdr3_nt: TGCGCCAGCAGCCGTGGAGCGGGGGGCCAAGAGACCCAGTACTTC

j_call: TRBJ2-2
v_call: TRBV6-4
clone_size: NA
d_call: NA
cdr3_aa: CASTAGTNTGELFF
cdr3_nt: TGTGCCAGCACCGCCGGAACGAACACCGGGGAGCTGTTTTTT

j_call: TRBJ2-3
v_call: TRBV11-1
clone_size: NA
d_call: NA
cdr3_aa: CASSFQGTDTQYF
cdr3_nt: TGTGCCAGCAGCTTTCAGGGCACAGATACGCAGTATTTT

j_call: TRBJ1-2
v_call: TRBV5-8
clone_size: NA
d_call: TRBD1
cdr3_aa: CASSEDRGIYGYTF
cdr3_nt: TGTGCCAGCAGCGAGGACAGGGGGATCTATGGCTACACCTTC

j_call: TRBJ2-1
v_call: TRBV7-6
clone_size: NA
d_call: NA
cdr3_aa: CASSSAPHEQFF
cdr3_nt: TGTGCCAGCAGCTCGGCCCCCCATGAGCAGTTCTTC

j_call: TRBJ2-7
v_call: TRBV5-6
clone_size: NA
d_call: NA
cdr3_aa: CASNPPGEDRKYF
cdr3_nt: TGTGCCAGCAACCCCCCGGGGGAGGACCGTAAGTACTTC

j_call: TRBJ2-2
v_call: TRBV11-2
clone_size: NA
d_call: NA
cdr3_aa: CASSHRDTGELFF
cdr3_nt: TGTGCCAGCAGCCACAGGGACACCGGGGAGCTGTTTTTT

j_call: TRBJ1-3
v_call: TRBV30
clone_size: NA
d_call: NA
cdr3_aa: CAWTTRRGVHTIYF
cdr3_nt: TGTGCCTGGACCACCAGACGGGGGGTTCACACCATATATTTT

j_call: TRBJ2-3
v_call: TRBV28
clone_size: once
d_call: NA
cdr3_aa: CASSFPAGRGAQDTQYF
cdr3_nt: TGTGCCAGCAGTTTTCCGGCTGGGCGTGGGGCACAAGATACGCAGTATTTT

j_call: TRBJ1-1
v_call: TRBV30
clone_size: NA
d_call: NA
cdr3_aa: CAWSQAPEAFF
cdr3_nt: TGTGCCTGGAGTCAAGCTCCTGAAGCTTTCTTT

j_call: TRBJ1-2
v_call: TRBV4-3
clone_size: NA
d_call: NA
cdr3_aa: CASSQGRSYGYTF
cdr3_nt: TGCGCCAGCAGCCAAGGACGGTCCTATGGCTACACCTTC

j_call: TRBJ1-5
v_call: TRBV2
clone_size: NA
d_call: NA
cdr3_aa: CASSVRGSNQPQHF
cdr3_nt: TGTGCCAGCAGTGTACGGGGCAGCAATCAGCCCCAGCATTTT